The rows below give T cell receptor beta chains drawn from one sample of a study of blood T cell repertoires in COVID-19. The data were produced by immunoSEQ multiplex PCR, yet TCRdb's version contains in-frame clones alone and is incomplete. The table includes over 150,000 clones, around nine tenths detected once. The sequenced sample was peripheral blood. These receptors were taken from a man between 45 and 60 years old who had recovered from COVID-19. Both conserved end residues are part of each CDR3. Fields, in order: V gene, D gene, J gene, clone size, CDR3 DNA, CDR3 protein. A D gene is named only where the DNA matches it firmly. Clone size is stated in some rows and not others, as once, few, many or a class when expanded.

v_call: TRBV7-2
d_call: TRBD2
j_call: TRBJ2-5
clone_size: -
cdr3_nt: TGTGCCAGCAGCTTAGGCGCGGGAGCAGAGACCCAGTACTTC
cdr3_aa: CASSLGAGAETQYF

v_call: TRBV10-3
d_call: -
j_call: TRBJ2-7
clone_size: -
cdr3_nt: TGTGCCTCTTCCCGGGATGAAAGTGTCGAGCAGTACTTC
cdr3_aa: CASSRDESVEQYF

v_call: TRBV6-6
d_call: TRBD1
j_call: TRBJ1-2
clone_size: -
cdr3_nt: TGTGCCAGCAGACTGACAGGGAATAACTATGGCTACACCTTC
cdr3_aa: CASRLTGNNYGYTF

v_call: TRBV27
d_call: -
j_call: TRBJ2-7
clone_size: once
cdr3_nt: TGTGCCAGCAGGCTGTGGAGCGGTGCCTACGAGCAGTACTTC
cdr3_aa: CASRLWSGAYEQYF

v_call: TRBV15
d_call: -
j_call: TRBJ2-1
clone_size: -
cdr3_nt: TGTGCCACCAGCAGAGACCTAGTCAATGAGCAGTTCTTC
cdr3_aa: CATSRDLVNEQFF

v_call: TRBV7-2
d_call: -
j_call: TRBJ2-1
clone_size: once
cdr3_nt: TGTGCCAGCAGTGGCGGGCGGCACAATGAGCAGTTCTTC
cdr3_aa: CASSGGRHNEQFF

v_call: TRBV15
d_call: TRBD1
j_call: TRBJ2-7
clone_size: -
cdr3_nt: TGTGCCACCAGCAGAGGACAGGGTAGAGAGCAGTACTTC
cdr3_aa: CATSRGQGREQYF

v_call: TRBV19
d_call: TRBD1
j_call: TRBJ1-2
clone_size: once
cdr3_nt: TGTGCCAGTAGTACGACGACAGGGGTGAGATCTAACTATGGCTACACCTTC
cdr3_aa: CASSTTTGVRSNYGYTF

v_call: TRBV2
d_call: -
j_call: TRBJ2-5
clone_size: -
cdr3_nt: TGTGCCAGCAGGCCTGACACAGGCCAAGAGACCCAGTACTTC
cdr3_aa: CASRPDTGQETQYF

v_call: TRBV28
d_call: TRBD1
j_call: TRBJ2-1
clone_size: few
cdr3_nt: TGTGCCAGCGAACGGGGGCAGGGGGCATACAATGAGCAGTTCTTC
cdr3_aa: CASERGQGAYNEQFF

v_call: TRBV12-3/TRBV12-4
d_call: TRBD1
j_call: TRBJ1-5
clone_size: -
cdr3_nt: TGTGCCAGCAGAGGACAGGGAAATCAGCCCCAGCATTTT
cdr3_aa: CASRGQGNQPQHF

v_call: TRBV7-3
d_call: -
j_call: TRBJ2-6
clone_size: -
cdr3_nt: TGTGCCAGCAGCTTACAGGGAACTGGGGCCAACGTCCTGACTTTC
cdr3_aa: CASSLQGTGANVLTF

v_call: TRBV5-6
d_call: TRBD1
j_call: TRBJ2-3
clone_size: -
cdr3_nt: TGTGCCAGCAGCAGAACGGGACAGGGGGCAGATACGCAGTATTTT
cdr3_aa: CASSRTGQGADTQYF

v_call: TRBV10-1
d_call: -
j_call: TRBJ1-1
clone_size: -
cdr3_nt: TGCGCCAGCAGAGACAGCGTGAACACTGAAGCTTTCTTT
cdr3_aa: CASRDSVNTEAFF

v_call: TRBV13
d_call: -
j_call: TRBJ1-5
clone_size: -
cdr3_nt: TGTGCCAGCAGCTTAACAGGCAATCAGCCCCAGCATTTT
cdr3_aa: CASSLTGNQPQHF

v_call: TRBV6-5
d_call: TRBD1
j_call: TRBJ1-4
clone_size: -
cdr3_nt: TGTGCCAGCAGTTACACGAACAGGGGTCGCGGAAAACTGTTTTTT
cdr3_aa: CASSYTNRGRGKLFF

v_call: TRBV19
d_call: -
j_call: TRBJ1-1
clone_size: -
cdr3_nt: TGTGCCGCACGGACCGGGAGGGTGGGAGAAAGAACTGAAGCTTTCTTT
cdr3_aa: CAARTGRVGERTEAFF

v_call: TRBV7-2
d_call: TRBD2
j_call: TRBJ2-1
clone_size: -
cdr3_nt: TGTGCCAGCAGCTCACGATCCTGGACTAGCGGGAGCAGGGACAATGAGCAGTTCTTC
cdr3_aa: CASSSRSWTSGSRDNEQFF

v_call: TRBV2
d_call: -
j_call: TRBJ2-3
clone_size: -
cdr3_nt: TGTGCCAGCAGTGGTTCACAGGGTCGAACAGATACGCAGTATTTT
cdr3_aa: CASSGSQGRTDTQYF

v_call: TRBV4-3
d_call: TRBD1
j_call: TRBJ1-2
clone_size: -
cdr3_nt: TGCGCCAGCAGCCAGTACAGGGGAGCCCATGGCTACACCTTC
cdr3_aa: CASSQYRGAHGYTF

v_call: TRBV3-1/TRBV3-2
d_call: -
j_call: TRBJ1-3
clone_size: -
cdr3_nt: TGTGCCAGCAGCCCACGTGGCATATCGGGAAACACCATATATTTT
cdr3_aa: CASSPRGISGNTIYF

v_call: TRBV5-4
d_call: -
j_call: TRBJ1-1
clone_size: -
cdr3_nt: TGTGCCAGCAGGACACCACAGGGTGAGGGCACTGAAGCTTTCTTT
cdr3_aa: CASRTPQGEGTEAFF

v_call: TRBV5-6
d_call: -
j_call: TRBJ1-5
clone_size: -
cdr3_nt: TGTGCCAGCAGCCGCGGACGGGGGGGAAATCAGCCCCAGCATTTT
cdr3_aa: CASSRGRGGNQPQHF

v_call: TRBV7-8
d_call: TRBD2
j_call: TRBJ2-2
clone_size: -
cdr3_nt: TGTGCCAGCAGCTTAGGGGATAGCGGGGTTTACACCGGGGAGCTGTTTTTT
cdr3_aa: CASSLGDSGVYTGELFF

v_call: TRBV13
d_call: -
j_call: TRBJ1-1
clone_size: -
cdr3_nt: TGTGCCAGCAGCCTTAATCGGTTAATGAACACTGAAGCTTTCTTT
cdr3_aa: CASSLNRLMNTEAFF

v_call: TRBV7-2
d_call: -
j_call: TRBJ2-7
clone_size: -
cdr3_nt: TGTGCCAGCAGCTTAGGGGGGCGCAGGGACTCCTACGAGCAGTACTTC
cdr3_aa: CASSLGGRRDSYEQYF

v_call: TRBV2
d_call: TRBD1
j_call: TRBJ2-7
clone_size: -
cdr3_nt: TGTGCCAGCAGTCTAGCCGGGACAGGGGCCTACGAGCAGTACTTC
cdr3_aa: CASSLAGTGAYEQYF

v_call: TRBV7-2
d_call: -
j_call: TRBJ2-7
clone_size: -
cdr3_nt: TGTGCCAGCAGCTTAGGGCGGGCGGCTAGCTCCTACGAGCAGTACTTC
cdr3_aa: CASSLGRAASSYEQYF

v_call: TRBV5-8
d_call: TRBD1
j_call: TRBJ1-5
clone_size: -
cdr3_nt: TGTGCCAGCAGCAACAGGGGTGCCTATAGCAATCAGCCCCAGCATTTT
cdr3_aa: CASSNRGAYSNQPQHF

v_call: TRBV6-2/TRBV6-3
d_call: TRBD2
j_call: TRBJ2-3
clone_size: -
cdr3_nt: TGTGCCAGCAGTACCCCCCGGGGGGGGAGCACAGATACGCAGTATTTT
cdr3_aa: CASSTPRGGSTDTQYF

v_call: TRBV19
d_call: TRBD2
j_call: TRBJ2-7
clone_size: -
cdr3_nt: TGTGCCAGTAGTTCTAGCGGCAGTTACGAGCAGTACTTC
cdr3_aa: CASSSSGSYEQYF

v_call: TRBV2
d_call: TRBD1
j_call: TRBJ1-1
clone_size: -
cdr3_nt: TGTGCCAGCAGTGTCCGACAGGGTAACACTGAAGCTTTCTTT
cdr3_aa: CASSVRQGNTEAFF

v_call: TRBV7-2
d_call: -
j_call: TRBJ2-3
clone_size: -
cdr3_nt: TGTGCCAGCAGCCCTTTCCACTGGAGCGCAGATACGCAGTATTTT
cdr3_aa: CASSPFHWSADTQYF

v_call: TRBV7-2
d_call: TRBD2
j_call: TRBJ2-5
clone_size: -
cdr3_nt: TGTGCCAGCAGCACCACTAGCGGGGGGGCAGAGACCCAGTACTTC
cdr3_aa: CASSTTSGGAETQYF

v_call: TRBV28
d_call: -
j_call: TRBJ1-3
clone_size: -
cdr3_nt: TGTGCCAGCAGTTTAAGAAGAGGGATTGGAAACACCATATATTTT
cdr3_aa: CASSLRRGIGNTIYF

v_call: TRBV7-8
d_call: -
j_call: TRBJ2-3
clone_size: -
cdr3_nt: TGTGCCAGCAGCATAAGCACAGATACGCAGTATTTT
cdr3_aa: CASSISTDTQYF

v_call: TRBV27
d_call: TRBD2
j_call: TRBJ2-3
clone_size: -
cdr3_nt: TGTGCCAGCAGTTTATCGATAAGGCGGGGGGAAGACACAGATACGCAGTATTTT
cdr3_aa: CASSLSIRRGEDTDTQYF

v_call: TRBV10-2
d_call: -
j_call: TRBJ2-3
clone_size: -
cdr3_nt: TGCGCCAGCAGTGAGGTTGGCGGAGGGGCCGTGGGCACAGATACGCAGTATTTT
cdr3_aa: CASSEVGGGAVGTDTQYF

v_call: TRBV10-1
d_call: -
j_call: TRBJ2-7
clone_size: -
cdr3_nt: TGCGCCAGCTTTTGCATAAACAGGACACGAATTTACGAGCAGTACTTC
cdr3_aa: CASFCINRTRIYEQYF

v_call: TRBV7-3
d_call: -
j_call: TRBJ2-1
clone_size: -
cdr3_nt: TGTGCCAGCAGCTCAGGAGGGAGCTCCTACAATGAGCAGTTCTTC
cdr3_aa: CASSSGGSSYNEQFF

v_call: TRBV11-3
d_call: -
j_call: TRBJ1-3
clone_size: -
cdr3_nt: TGTGCCAGCAGCTTAGATCCCCGGGACACCTCTGGAAACACCATATATTTT
cdr3_aa: CASSLDPRDTSGNTIYF

v_call: TRBV2
d_call: -
j_call: TRBJ1-2
clone_size: -
cdr3_nt: TGTGCCAGCAGTGGAGGGGGCTATGGCTACACCTTC
cdr3_aa: CASSGGGYGYTF

v_call: TRBV18
d_call: -
j_call: TRBJ1-3
clone_size: -
cdr3_nt: TGTGCCAGCTCACCCCAGGGGTCTGGAAACACCATATATTTT
cdr3_aa: CASSPQGSGNTIYF

v_call: TRBV7-9
d_call: -
j_call: TRBJ2-5
clone_size: -
cdr3_nt: TGTGCCAGCAGCGACAGCCAAGAGACCCAGTACTTC
cdr3_aa: CASSDSQETQYF

v_call: TRBV28
d_call: TRBD1
j_call: TRBJ1-5
clone_size: few
cdr3_nt: TGTGCCAGCAGCATGCAGGGGGGCGGCAATCAGCCCCAGCATTTT
cdr3_aa: CASSMQGGGNQPQHF

v_call: TRBV28
d_call: TRBD1
j_call: TRBJ2-7
clone_size: -
cdr3_nt: TGTGCCAGCAGTCCACAGGGGACAGGGTACTACGAGCAGTACTTC
cdr3_aa: CASSPQGTGYYEQYF

v_call: TRBV2
d_call: -
j_call: TRBJ2-7
clone_size: -
cdr3_nt: TGTGCCAGCAGTGAAGGGGCCCCAGCCTACGAGCAGTACTTC
cdr3_aa: CASSEGAPAYEQYF

v_call: TRBV5-5
d_call: -
j_call: TRBJ2-2
clone_size: -
cdr3_nt: TGTGCCAGCAGCCTTTTAGTCTTCGGGGAGCTGTTTTTT
cdr3_aa: CASSLLVFGELFF

v_call: TRBV7-2
d_call: -
j_call: TRBJ2-5
clone_size: -
cdr3_nt: TGTGCCAGCAGCTTAGCAGGAAGGGGGGAGACCCAGTACTTC
cdr3_aa: CASSLAGRGETQYF

v_call: TRBV7-2
d_call: -
j_call: TRBJ2-6
clone_size: -
cdr3_nt: TGTGCCAGCAGCTCCCCACTTCCCTCTGGGGCCAACGTCCTGACTTTC
cdr3_aa: CASSSPLPSGANVLTF

v_call: TRBV6-2/TRBV6-3
d_call: -
j_call: TRBJ1-3
clone_size: -
cdr3_nt: TGTGCCAGCAGTTACGAGGGGATTGGAAGCCCGGGAGAAAACACCATATATTTT
cdr3_aa: CASSYEGIGSPGENTIYF

v_call: TRBV11-2
d_call: -
j_call: TRBJ2-5
clone_size: -
cdr3_nt: TGTGCCAGCAGCTTAGCCTCCTACCAAGAGACCCAGTACTTC
cdr3_aa: CASSLASYQETQYF

v_call: TRBV9
d_call: TRBD1
j_call: TRBJ2-3
clone_size: few
cdr3_nt: TGTGCCAGCAGCGTAGACTCCTCAGGGGGTCGAAGCACAGATACGCAGTATTTT
cdr3_aa: CASSVDSSGGRSTDTQYF

v_call: TRBV5-1
d_call: -
j_call: TRBJ2-3
clone_size: -
cdr3_nt: TGCGCCAGCAGGCGGACACCAGAGAACACAGATACGCAGTATTTT
cdr3_aa: CASRRTPENTDTQYF

v_call: TRBV5-1
d_call: TRBD1
j_call: TRBJ1-1
clone_size: -
cdr3_nt: TGCGCCAGCAGCTTTTATGGGACAGGGAGGAACACTGAAGCTTTCTTT
cdr3_aa: CASSFYGTGRNTEAFF

v_call: TRBV6-1
d_call: TRBD1
j_call: TRBJ2-1
clone_size: -
cdr3_nt: TGTGCCAGCAGTTCCCTGGACAGGGCTGGGGAGCAGTTCTTC
cdr3_aa: CASSSLDRAGEQFF

v_call: TRBV10-2
d_call: TRBD1
j_call: TRBJ1-1
clone_size: -
cdr3_nt: TGCGCCAGCAGGGGACAGGGAAGCGCTGAAGCTTTCTTT
cdr3_aa: CASRGQGSAEAFF

v_call: TRBV25-1
d_call: -
j_call: TRBJ1-2
clone_size: -
cdr3_nt: TGTGCCAGCAGTGCCCAGAGGACAGCCCTCGGGGGCTACACCTTC
cdr3_aa: CASSAQRTALGGYTF

v_call: TRBV11-2
d_call: TRBD2
j_call: TRBJ2-1
clone_size: -
cdr3_nt: TGTGCCAGCAGAGGAAGCGGGGGTCTTGAGCAGTTCTTC
cdr3_aa: CASRGSGGLEQFF

v_call: TRBV6-5
d_call: TRBD1
j_call: TRBJ1-1
clone_size: once
cdr3_nt: TGTGCCAGCAGTTCCTACAGGGGCGGCACTGAAGCTTTCTTT
cdr3_aa: CASSSYRGGTEAFF